One sample yielded the 14 T cell receptor beta chains listed below, sequenced in a study of T cells expressing NK-cell markers (dated by TCRdb to 2020 to 2021). The library was prepared using 5' RACE. Reads for this sample came from an Illumina HiSeq 2000. Based on TCRdb reprocessing of the reads, there is one entry per CDR3 protein sequence, and DNA is missing. The sample table gives approximately 550,000 distinct CDR3 sequences. The ten largest make up roughly 3.4% of the sample. The material sequenced was blood T cells: a sorted CD56 or NKG2C T cell subset, CD4+ or CD8+ T cells, or bulk PBMC T cells (not recorded which). These receptors all come from a young man in good health. Donor details come from another sample of the same person, matched by shared clones.

The chain is built from TRBV5-1 and TRBJ2-2; there is no DNA to check the TCRdb D call of TRBD2. This CDR3 comprises 19 residues. The germline V gene has CDR1 SGHRS and CDR2 YFSETQ. CDR3 in amino acids: CASSLEGTSGRGSTGELFF. Filled out from reference TRBV5-1 and TRBJ2-2, the complete variable domain reads KAGVTQTPRYLIKTRGQQVTLSCSPISGHRSVSWYQQTPGQGLQFLFEYFSETQRNKGNFPGRFSGRQFSNSRSEMNVSTLELGDSALYLCASSLEGTSGRGSTGELFFGEGSRLTVL.

The V gene is TRBV7-9, the J gene TRBJ2-5; the TRBD2 assignment by TCRdb is unverifiable without DNA. Germline V gene lookup returns CDR1 SEHNR and CDR2 FQNEAQ (reference sequence). The CDR3 runs to 16 residues. The CDR3 loop reads CASSLEAGTTQETQYF. The full variable domain, rest sourced from reference TRBV7-9 and TRBJ2-5, is DTGVSQNPRHKITKRGQNVTFRCDPISEHNRLYWYRQTLGQGPEFLTYFQNEAQLEKSRLLSDRFSAERPKGSFSTLEIQRTEQGDSAMYLCASSLEAGTTQETQYFGPGTRLLVL.

The CDR3 reads CASSLAGSGGYTF. This sequence joins TRBV7-9 and TRBJ1-2. Germline values: CDR1 SEHNR, CDR2 FQNEAQ (reference sequence). This CDR3 comprises 13 residues.

The chain combines TRBV14 with TRBJ2-3. The germline V gene encodes CDR1 SGHDN and CDR2 FVKESK. CDR3 length equals 15 residues. The CDR3 protein is CASSPLRTNRDTQYF.

The CDR3 spells CASSPGTAVSPLHF. The chain uses TRBV27 and TRBJ1-6; TCRdb reports TRBD1, a call that lacks DNA to check it against. CDR3 length: 14 amino acids. Germline V gene data show CDR1 as MNHEY and CDR2 as SMNVEV (reference sequence).

The chain employs TRBV27 and TRBJ2-1; TCRdb's D gene call, TRBD2, goes unchecked for lack of DNA. The CDR3 loop spans 15 amino acids. CDR1 is MNHEY, CDR2 SMNVEV, per germline (reference sequence). The CDR3 sequence: CASSLTSGRGHEQFF.

This sequence joins TRBV15 and TRBJ2-7; no DNA is available, so the TRBD2 call from TCRdb remains unchecked. Germline V gene lookup returns CDR1 LNHNV and CDR2 YYDKDF (reference sequence). The CDR3 runs 18 residues. CDR3 sequence: CATSRVPSYRRVPYEQYF.

The chain is built from TRBV6-4 and TRBJ2-1; without DNA, the TCRdb call of TRBD1 cannot be checked. The CDR3 consists of 15 residues. Per the germline V gene, CDR1 is MRHNA and CDR2 is SNTAGT. This CDR3 reads CASSVGAGGYNEQFF.

This chain connects TRBV29-1 to TRBJ2-5. CDR1 is SQVTM and CDR2 is ANQGSEA in the germline V gene. The CDR3 runs 15 residues. The CDR3 region is CSVEALFAIQETQYF. Complete variable domain (other parts from reference TRBV29-1 and TRBJ2-5): SAVISQKPSRDICQRGTSLTIQCQVDSQVTMMFWYRQQPGQSLTLIATANQGSEATYESGFVIDKFPISRPNLTFSTLTVSNMSPEDSSIYLCSVEALFAIQETQYFGPGTRLLVL.

This chain links TRBV4-2 with TRBJ2-7; there is no DNA to check the TCRdb D call of TRBD1. CDR3 length equals 15 residues. Germline values: CDR1 LGHNA, CDR2 YNFKEQ. CDR3 in amino acids: CASSQDRGGIYEQYF.

J is TRBJ2-1 and V is TRBV5-4. This CDR3 region has 15 residues. In germline, CDR1 is SGHNT, CDR2 YYREEE (reference sequence). The chain's CDR3 is CASSRPGGSGNEQFF.

The chain couples TRBV4-1 to TRBJ1-2. The CDR3 is made up of 16 amino acids. Germline values: CDR1 MGHRA, CDR2 YSYEKL. This CDR3 is CASSAQTLQSNYGYTF.

The chain carries TRBV5-1 and TRBJ2-7; TCRdb outputs TRBD2, but without DNA this stays unchecked. Germline V gene data show CDR1 as SGHRS and CDR2 as YFSETQ. This CDR3 has 15 residues. The CDR3 is CASSLGSGGAGEQYF. Full variable domain (outside the CDR3, taken from reference TRBV5-1 and TRBJ2-7): KAGVTQTPRYLIKTRGQQVTLSCSPISGHRSVSWYQQTPGQGLQFLFEYFSETQRNKGNFPGRFSGRQFSNSRSEMNVSTLELGDSALYLCASSLGSGGAGEQYFGPGTRLTVT.

The chain is built from TRBV5-1 and TRBJ1-6; no DNA is available, so the TRBD1 call from TCRdb remains unchecked. The germline CDR1 and CDR2 sequences are SGHRS and YFSETQ. This CDR3 region has 14 residues. The CDR3 reads CASSFEGEDSPLHF.